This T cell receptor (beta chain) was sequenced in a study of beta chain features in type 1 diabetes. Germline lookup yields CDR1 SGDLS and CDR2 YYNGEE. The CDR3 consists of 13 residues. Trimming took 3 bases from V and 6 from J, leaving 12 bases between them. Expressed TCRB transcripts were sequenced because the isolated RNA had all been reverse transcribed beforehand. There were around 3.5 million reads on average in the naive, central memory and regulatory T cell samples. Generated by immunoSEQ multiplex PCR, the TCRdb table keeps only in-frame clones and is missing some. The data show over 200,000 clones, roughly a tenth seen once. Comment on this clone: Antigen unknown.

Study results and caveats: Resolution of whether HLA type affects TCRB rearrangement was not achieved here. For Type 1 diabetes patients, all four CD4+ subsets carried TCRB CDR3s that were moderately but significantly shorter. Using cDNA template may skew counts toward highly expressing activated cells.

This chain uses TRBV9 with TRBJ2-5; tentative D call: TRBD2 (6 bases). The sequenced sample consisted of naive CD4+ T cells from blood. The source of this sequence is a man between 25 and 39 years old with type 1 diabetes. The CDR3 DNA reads TGTGCCAGCAGCGCTAAGGGGACTCAGACCCAGTACTTC. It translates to CASSAKGTQTQYF.